This T cell receptor beta chain was identified in a study of naive and memory T cell subsets. Study observations and caveats: RNA-based TCR counts may shift with T cell activation and differentiation. Gini index rose across naive, CM, EM and EMRA in CD4 and CD8.

The CDR3 has 16 amino acids. Looked up from germline, CDR1 is SGHDT and CDR2 is YYEEEE. Trimming took 4 bases from V and 2 from J, leaving 18 bases between them. This clonotype was found a few times. Its specificity is unknown. An equimolar mix of two oligonucleotides served as the beta constant-region primer for TRBC1 and TRBC2. A 12-nucleotide UMI and the SP2 primer were added to the cDNA 3' end by oligonucleotide ligation. TCRdb used MiXCR to reprocess the UMI-ligation and nested PCR reads, holding one entry per CDR3 protein. Of 77,000 or so distinct CDR3 sequences in the sample, around 13% were seen once.

This sequence originates from a human donor in good health. This chain uses TRBV5-6 with TRBJ2-5; perhaps TRBD1 as D (7 bases). Specimen: central memory CD4+ T cells from blood. CDR3 residues: CASSPRDRFLQETQYF. As DNA, the CDR3 is TGTGCCAGCAGCCCGCGGGACAGATTCCTGCAAGAGACCCAGTACTTC.